This passage covers 21 T cell receptor beta chains from one sample sequenced in a study of T cells in Graves' hyperthyroidism and ophthalmopathy. The TCR beta CDR3 regions underwent amplification using RNA transcripts as the source. HTBI primers were employed in a first-round RT-PCR of the TCR CDR3. MiXCR, applied by TCRdb to the multiplex PCR reads, yields one record per CDR3 protein. The table includes approximately 30,000 distinct CDR3 sequences, about 52% detected once. The sequenced sample consisted of blood. The source of these receptors is a woman between 40 and 50 years old with Graves' ophthalmopathy.

This clonotype was counted ten times or more. The chain couples TRBV5-1 to TRBJ2-2; 12 bases fit TRBD2. Per the germline V gene, CDR1 is SGHRS and CDR2 is YFSETQ. The CDR3 covers 16 residues. Trimming cost V 3 bases and J 2 bases; bases outside gene matches: 2. CDR3 sequence: CASSSTSGGNTGELFF. The CDR3 DNA reads as TGCGCCAGCAGCTCGACTAGCGGGGGAAACACCGGGGAGCTGTTTTTT.

This clonotype is labeled as medium-sized. The chain recombines TRBV2 with TRBJ1-5; D uncertain. CDR1 SNHLY and CDR2 FYNNEI come from the germline V gene. This CDR3 contains 15 residues. V lost 0 bases and J lost 6, with 12 bases in between. CDR3 coding DNA: TGTGCCAGCAGTGAAGCGGGGAGAGTGGGTCAGCCCCAGCATTTT. It is translated as CASSEAGRVGQPQHF.

This clonotype was counted many times. This sequence joins TRBV19 and TRBJ2-2; 9 nucleotides line up with TRBD2. Trimming cost V 6 bases and J 7 bases; bases outside gene matches: 15. The germline V gene has CDR1 LNHDA and CDR2 SQIVND (reference sequence). The CDR3 runs to 17 residues. The CDR3 DNA follows: TGTGCCAGTAGACCACTAATTAGCGGGAGCCGGGTCGGGGAGCTGTTTTTT. Its protein product is CASRPLISGSRVGELFF.

The chain recombines TRBV20-1 with TRBJ2-6; 7 positions match TRBD1. This CDR3 has 16 residues. V gave up 2 bases and J gave up 0 bases; unmatched junction bases: 4. Per the germline V gene, CDR1 is DFQATT and CDR2 is SNEGSKA (reference sequence). The CDR3 DNA reads TGCAGTGCTAGACTGCCAGGGGGCTCTGGGGCCAACGTCCTGACTTTC. Its protein product is CSARLPGGSGANVLTF.

The chain combines TRBV18 with TRBJ2-1; 9 bases line up with TRBD1. After removal of 3 bases from V and 4 bases from J, the junction contained 4 bases not matched to a gene. This CDR3 comprises 15 residues. Germline-derived CDR1 and CDR2 are KGHSH and LQKENI. CDR3 sequence reads: CASSPRTGEYNEQFF. The DNA for the CDR3 is TGTGCCAGCTCACCCAGGACAGGGGAGTACAATGAGCAGTTCTTC.

This sequence joins TRBV20-1 and TRBJ2-3; perhaps TRBD1 as D (5 bases). The J call is uncertain, as TRBJ1-5 better fits the DNA end. Germline loops: CDR1 DFQATT, CDR2 SNEGSKA (reference sequence). The length of the CDR3 is 15 residues. CDR3 DNA sequence: TGCAGTGCTCGGTCTAGCGGGGGTCGCACAGATACGCAGCATTTT. It codes for CSARSSGGRTDTQHF.

This clonotype was counted between two and nine times. A much more abundant neighbour one base away suggests this may be a read error. The chain couples TRBV7-2 to TRBJ1-3; weak D call: TRBD1 (6 bases). The CDR3 covers 17 residues. Germline loops: CDR1 SGHTA, CDR2 FQGNSA. The CDR3 loop reads CACSSDRLSNSGDTIYF. The CDR3 bases are TGTGCCTGCAGCTCAGACAGGCTAAGCAATTCTGGAGACACCATATATTTT.

This clonotype was detected once. This chain connects TRBV2 to TRBJ2-7; 12 bases align to TRBD2. The CDR3 has 14 amino acids. V lost 6 bases, J lost 3 bases, and 3 bases stayed unmatched. CDR1 SNHLY and CDR2 FYNNEI come from the germline V gene. CDR3 protein: CASRMTSGSYEQYF. CDR3 DNA: TGTGCCAGCAGGATGACTAGCGGGAGCTACGAGCAGTACTTC. Filled out from reference TRBV2 and TRBJ2-7, the complete variable domain reads EPEVTQTPSHQVTQMGQEVILRCVPISNHLYFYWYRQILGQKVEFLVSFYNNEISEKSEIFDDQFSVERPDGSNFTLKIRSTKLEDSAMYFCASRMTSGSYEQYFGPGTRLTVT.

In this sample, this clonotype is medium-sized. For the CDR3, the DNA is TGCGCCAGCAGGGGCCCAACAGATACGCAGTATTTT. Translated: CASRGPTDTQYF. V usage is TRBV10-1 and J usage is TRBJ2-3; D is unclear. The CDR3 covers 12 residues. The germline CDR1 and CDR2 sequences are WNHNN and SYGVQD (reference sequence). Trimming stripped 6 bases from V and 3 bases from J, with 7 bases between.

The chain is built from TRBV6-5 and TRBJ2-2; 9 bases agree with TRBD2. The ends lost 5 bases at V and 5 bases at J; junction bases unmatched: 6. The CDR3 sequence is 15 residues long. In germline, CDR1 is MNHEY, CDR2 SVGAGI. CDR3 DNA sequence: TGTGCCAGCAGTCTCGGCGGGGGGGCTACCGGGGAGCTGTTTTTT. This codes for CASSLGGGATGELFF.

Concerning this clonotype: A much more abundant neighbour one base away suggests this may be a read error. The conserved final phenylalanine or tryptophan is absent from the CDR3, which likely points to a read error. This rearrangement joins TRBV28 to TRBJ1-1; D is ambiguous. Germline V gene lookup returns CDR1 MDHEN and CDR2 SYDVKM. CDR3 length: 12 amino acids. V lost 10 bases and J 0 bases, leaving 9 bases between the germline ends. This CDR3 is CATNLLNTEAFL. The CDR3 coding sequence is TGTGCCACGAACCTTTTGAACACTGAAGCTTTCCTT.

This clonotype is labeled as medium-sized (0.01 to 0.1%). The V and J genes are TRBV19 and TRBJ1-2; 9 nucleotides line up with TRBD1. Unmatched junction bases numbered 8, after V lost 5 bases and J lost 4 bases. The CDR3 covers 15 residues. Germline CDR1 is LNHDA and CDR2 is SQIVND (reference sequence). In DNA, the CDR3 is TGTGCCAGTAGTGATCGGGACAGGGTGAGCTATGGCTACACCTTC. As protein: CASSDRDRVSYGYTF. The full variable domain, with the rest looked up from reference TRBV19 and TRBJ1-2, is DGGITQSPKYLFRKEGQNVTLSCEQNLNHDAMYWYRQDPGQGLRLIYYSQIVNDFQKGDIAEGYSVSREKKESFPLTVTSAQKNPTAFYLCASSDRDRVSYGYTFGSGTRLTVV.

At least ten counts were recorded for this clonotype. The gene calls are TRBV27 and TRBJ2-7, with no clear D. Trimming took off 8 bases at V and 4 bases at J, with 15 bases between the two ends. CDR1 is MNHEY, CDR2 SMNVEV, per germline (reference sequence). The CDR3 spans 13 residues. CDR3 in DNA: TGTGCCAGCCTGCGGCAGGTGATGTACGAGCAGTACTTC. As protein: CASLRQVMYEQYF.

The CDR3 here is CASSLGSGGTQYF. The DNA of the CDR3 is TGTGCCAGCAGCTTGGGTAGTGGGGGGACCCAGTACTTC. The V call is TRBV7-6, the J call TRBJ2-5; either TRBD1 or TRBD2 may fit D (5 bases each). With 3 bases removed from V and 7 bases from J, the gap between germline ends came to 12 bases. The CDR3 loop spans 13 amino acids. Germline values: CDR1 SGHVS, CDR2 FNYEAQ.

For this clonotype: Relative to the germline gene, one junction end is altered; a read error may explain this. The chain combines TRBV20-1 with TRBJ2-3, with TRBD2 matching 12 bases. The CDR3 runs 18 residues. CDR1 and CDR2 (germline): DFQATT, SNEGSKA (reference sequence). Here the CDR3 DNA reads TGCGGCGCTAGACTAGCGGGGGTCACCCTTGCTAGCACAGATACGCAGTGTTTT. Translating gives CGARLAGVTLASTDTQCF.

This clonotype was recorded many times. The J gene is TRBJ1-6, the V gene TRBV4-1; a possible D gene is TRBD1 (6 bases). CDR3 length: 15 amino acids. Germline lookup yields CDR1 MGHRA and CDR2 YSYEKL. V lost 2 bases, J lost 7 bases, and 12 bases lay in between. CDR3 amino acids: CASSQSGQGNSPLHF. CDR3 bases: TGCGCCAGCAGCCAAAGTGGTCAGGGGAATTCACCCCTCCACTTT.

Concerning this clonotype: Mismatch with germline at one junction end may stem from a read error. The CDR3 sequence is CGAPRATEAFF. The CDR3 region has the DNA TGCGGTGCCCCGAGGGCCACCGAAGCTTTCTTT. The rearrangement joins TRBV20-1 to TRBJ1-1, with D unclear. Per the germline V gene, CDR1 is DFQATT and CDR2 is SNEGSKA (reference sequence). The CDR3 sequence is 11 residues long.

The chain uses TRBV7-6 and TRBJ2-7, with 11 nucleotides matching TRBD1. The CDR3 is made up of 16 amino acids. CDR1 is SGHVS, CDR2 FNYEAQ, per germline. J lost 9 bases, V lost 2 bases, and 12 bases had no gene match. The chain's CDR3 is CASSLTSGTGGYGQYF. The DNA for the CDR3 is TGTGCCAGCAGCTTAACCTCCGGGACAGGGGGATATGGGCAGTACTTC. Supplemented by reference TRBV7-6 and TRBJ2-7, the full variable domain reads GAGVSQSPRYKVTKRGQDVALRCDPISGHVSLYWYRQALGQGPEFLTYFNYEAQQDKSGLPNDRFSAERPEGSISTLTIQRTEQRDSAMYRCASSLTSGTGGYGQYFGPGTRLTVT.

Only a few counts were recorded for this clonotype. This rearrangement joins TRBV12-2 to TRBJ1-2; whether TRBD1, the table's D call, matches the DNA was not checked. TRBV12-2 is termed a pseudogene. This CDR3 has 16 amino acids. The CDR3 nucleotides are TGTGCAAGTCGCTTAGACCCGGGACACCCTAACTATGGCTACACCTTC. Translating it yields CASRLDPGHPNYGYTF.

This clonotype showed up many times. The V call is TRBV5-1, the J call TRBJ1-2, with 8 bases lining up with TRBD1. The germline gives CDR1 SGHRS, CDR2 YFSETQ. The CDR3 length is 17 residues. After removal of 4 bases from V and 0 bases from J, the junction contained 11 bases not matched to a gene. The CDR3 coding sequence is TGCGCCAGCAGCCCGATGGCCGGGACAGGAGCTAACTATGGCTACACCTTC. Amino acids: CASSPMAGTGANYGYTF.

This clonotype is categorized as medium-sized (0.01 to 0.1%). V is TRBV10-3 and J is TRBJ2-7, with TRBD1 matching over 8 bases. The CDR3 has 13 amino acids. Trimming at V came to 10 bases and at J to 5 bases, leaving 10 bases not matched to a gene. Germline V CDR1 and CDR2: ENHRY, SYGVKD. This CDR3 is CASSGGELNEQYF. In DNA, the CDR3 is TGTGCCAGTTCAGGGGGCGAATTGAACGAGCAGTACTTC.